This is a list of T cell receptor beta chains from one sample in a study of cytomegalovirus exposure and HLA in healthy donors. Generated by immunoSEQ multiplex PCR, the TCRdb table keeps only in-frame clones and is missing some. The sample has fewer than 250,000 clones, around four fifths seen once. The sample was PBMCs. These receptors all stem from a woman aged 40 to 50 in good health and CMV-seronegative. Each CDR3 is given with its conserved first and last residue. A D gene is named only where the DNA matches it firmly. Expanded clones get a size class; other rows say once, few or many, or leave the size out.

j_call v_call d_call clone_size cdr3_nt cdr3_aa
TRBJ1-3 TRBV2 NA NA TGTGCCAGCAGTGACACCGGTGTTTCTCGAAACACCATATATTTT CASSDTGVSRNTIYF
TRBJ2-3 TRBV18 NA NA TGTGCCAGCTCACCCATCACAGATACGCAGTATTTT CASSPITDTQYF
TRBJ1-5 TRBV19 NA NA TGTGCCAGTACTATAATGGCGGTGCAGGGTTCCCTGCCCCAGCATTTT CASTIMAVQGSLPQHF
TRBJ2-1 TRBV9 TRBD2 NA TGTGCCAGCAGCTACTGGACTAGCGGCCGTTACAATGAGCAGTTCTTC CASSYWTSGRYNEQFF
TRBJ2-2 TRBV5-1 TRBD1 few TGCGCCAGCAGCCCCGGGACAGCCACCGGGGAGCTGTTTTTT CASSPGTATGELFF
TRBJ1-2 TRBV21-1 NA NA TGTGCCAGCAGCGGACGACAGGCCTCACCTAACTATGGCTACACCTTC CASSGRQASPNYGYTF
TRBJ2-1 TRBV4-2 TRBD2 NA TGTGCCAGCAGCCCTCTACTAGCGGGAGGGGGTAATGAGCAGTTCTTC CASSPLLAGGGNEQFF
TRBJ1-1 TRBV9 TRBD1 NA TGTGCCAGCAGCCCCCACACAGGGGGGTTAAACACTGAAGCTTTCTTT CASSPHTGGLNTEAFF
TRBJ1-4 TRBV7-9 TRBD1 NA TGTGCCAGCAGCTTCCAACCGGGACAGGGGATTAGTCAACTGTTTTTT CASSFQPGQGISQLFF
TRBJ2-7 TRBV14 TRBD2 NA TGTGCCAGCAGCCAACCCACTAGCGGGGACTACTACGAGCAGTACTTC CASSQPTSGDYYEQYF
TRBJ2-3 TRBV23-1 TRBD2 NA TGCGCCAGCGGGCCCCAGCGGGAGGCCGCATTCTCCACAGATACGCAGTATTTT CASGPQREAAFSTDTQYF
TRBJ2-2 TRBV7-2 NA NA TGTGCCAGCAGCCATTCGGCAGGGGACACCGGGGAGCTGTTTTTT CASSHSAGDTGELFF
TRBJ1-1 TRBV5-4 NA NA TGTGCCAGCAGCTTGATTGGCCGAAGGAACACTGAAGCTTTCTTT CASSLIGRRNTEAFF
TRBJ2-3 TRBV5-1 TRBD2 NA TGCGCCAGCAGCTCGACTAGCGGGAGGGGAGATACGCAGTATTTT CASSSTSGRGDTQYF
TRBJ1-1 TRBV5-6 TRBD1 NA TGTGCCAGCAGCTTGTTCGGGACAGGTGGAACTGAAGCTTTCTTT CASSLFGTGGTEAFF
TRBJ2-7 TRBV2 TRBD2 NA TGTGCCAGCAGTGCCCTCCCGGGAGGGCCTTACTCCGAGCAGTACTTC CASSALPGGPYSEQYF
TRBJ1-1 TRBV5-1 NA few TGCGCCAGCAGCTTGGGCAGGGGGAACACTGAAGCTTTCTTT CASSLGRGNTEAFF
TRBJ1-1 TRBV19 TRBD1 NA TGTGCCAGTAGTCCCCAGGGGACAGTTTGGAACACTGAAGCTTTCTTT CASSPQGTVWNTEAFF
TRBJ1-1 TRBV14 NA NA TGTGCCAGCAGCCACGGGACAGAAGCTTTCTTT CASSHGTEAFF
TRBJ1-3 TRBV27 NA NA TGTGCCAGCAGTTTCTCCAGGGGAAACACCATATATTTT CASSFSRGNTIYF
TRBJ1-6 TRBV5-4 TRBD1 NA TGTGCCAGCAGCCCATACATTACAGGGGGCTCACCCCTCCACTTT CASSPYITGGSPLHF
TRBJ2-3 TRBV7-2 NA NA TGTGCCAGCAGCTTAGTTGGCTTCACAGATACGCAGTATTTT CASSLVGFTDTQYF
TRBJ2-1 TRBV10-2 TRBD2 NA TGCGCCAGCAGTAAAGGACTAGCGGGAGTAGTTGAGCAGTTCTTC CASSKGLAGVVEQFF